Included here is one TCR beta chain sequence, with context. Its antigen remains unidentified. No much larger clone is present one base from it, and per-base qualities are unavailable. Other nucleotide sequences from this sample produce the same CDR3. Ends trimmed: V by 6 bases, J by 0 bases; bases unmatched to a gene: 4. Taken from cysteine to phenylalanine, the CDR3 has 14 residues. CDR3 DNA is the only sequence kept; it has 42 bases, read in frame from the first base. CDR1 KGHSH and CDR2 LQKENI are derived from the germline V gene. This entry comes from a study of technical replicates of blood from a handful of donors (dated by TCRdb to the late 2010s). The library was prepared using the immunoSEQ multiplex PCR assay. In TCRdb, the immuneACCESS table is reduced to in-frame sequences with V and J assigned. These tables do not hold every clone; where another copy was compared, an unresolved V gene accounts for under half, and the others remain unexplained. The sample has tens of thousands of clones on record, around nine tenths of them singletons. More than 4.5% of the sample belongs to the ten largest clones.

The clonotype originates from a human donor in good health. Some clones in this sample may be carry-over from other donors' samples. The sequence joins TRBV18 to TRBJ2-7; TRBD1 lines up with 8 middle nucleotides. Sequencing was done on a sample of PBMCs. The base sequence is TGTGCCAGCTCGCCGACAGGGGTCTCCTACGAGCAGTACTTC. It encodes CASSPTGVSYEQYF.